This TCR beta chain was identified in a study of neoadjuvant nivolumab and ipilimumab in lung cancer. Germline assignment: CDR1 LGHNA and CDR2 YNFKEQ. Germline trimming cut 0 bases from V and 3 bases from J; bases unmatched to any gene: 2. CDR3 length: 15 residues. Study-level results: Only two of four nivolumab-treated tumors gained richness and clonality by surgery.

On this clone itself: What it recognizes is unknown.

The assay was immunoSEQ multiplex PCR, and TCRdb's table has in-frame clones only and misses some. The sample records 2,500 to 4,000 clones, roughly 85% being singletons. The TCR originated in an adult with non-small cell lung cancer. The V and J genes are TRBV4-2 and TRBJ2-3, with 8 bases identical to TRBD2. The material was tumor tissue, obtained after neoadjuvant nivolumab, alone or with ipilimumab, at or shortly before surgery. CDR3 residues: CASSQDSGMTDTQYF. The DNA of the CDR3 is TGTGCCAGCAGCCAAGATAGCGGGATGACAGATACGCAGTATTTT.